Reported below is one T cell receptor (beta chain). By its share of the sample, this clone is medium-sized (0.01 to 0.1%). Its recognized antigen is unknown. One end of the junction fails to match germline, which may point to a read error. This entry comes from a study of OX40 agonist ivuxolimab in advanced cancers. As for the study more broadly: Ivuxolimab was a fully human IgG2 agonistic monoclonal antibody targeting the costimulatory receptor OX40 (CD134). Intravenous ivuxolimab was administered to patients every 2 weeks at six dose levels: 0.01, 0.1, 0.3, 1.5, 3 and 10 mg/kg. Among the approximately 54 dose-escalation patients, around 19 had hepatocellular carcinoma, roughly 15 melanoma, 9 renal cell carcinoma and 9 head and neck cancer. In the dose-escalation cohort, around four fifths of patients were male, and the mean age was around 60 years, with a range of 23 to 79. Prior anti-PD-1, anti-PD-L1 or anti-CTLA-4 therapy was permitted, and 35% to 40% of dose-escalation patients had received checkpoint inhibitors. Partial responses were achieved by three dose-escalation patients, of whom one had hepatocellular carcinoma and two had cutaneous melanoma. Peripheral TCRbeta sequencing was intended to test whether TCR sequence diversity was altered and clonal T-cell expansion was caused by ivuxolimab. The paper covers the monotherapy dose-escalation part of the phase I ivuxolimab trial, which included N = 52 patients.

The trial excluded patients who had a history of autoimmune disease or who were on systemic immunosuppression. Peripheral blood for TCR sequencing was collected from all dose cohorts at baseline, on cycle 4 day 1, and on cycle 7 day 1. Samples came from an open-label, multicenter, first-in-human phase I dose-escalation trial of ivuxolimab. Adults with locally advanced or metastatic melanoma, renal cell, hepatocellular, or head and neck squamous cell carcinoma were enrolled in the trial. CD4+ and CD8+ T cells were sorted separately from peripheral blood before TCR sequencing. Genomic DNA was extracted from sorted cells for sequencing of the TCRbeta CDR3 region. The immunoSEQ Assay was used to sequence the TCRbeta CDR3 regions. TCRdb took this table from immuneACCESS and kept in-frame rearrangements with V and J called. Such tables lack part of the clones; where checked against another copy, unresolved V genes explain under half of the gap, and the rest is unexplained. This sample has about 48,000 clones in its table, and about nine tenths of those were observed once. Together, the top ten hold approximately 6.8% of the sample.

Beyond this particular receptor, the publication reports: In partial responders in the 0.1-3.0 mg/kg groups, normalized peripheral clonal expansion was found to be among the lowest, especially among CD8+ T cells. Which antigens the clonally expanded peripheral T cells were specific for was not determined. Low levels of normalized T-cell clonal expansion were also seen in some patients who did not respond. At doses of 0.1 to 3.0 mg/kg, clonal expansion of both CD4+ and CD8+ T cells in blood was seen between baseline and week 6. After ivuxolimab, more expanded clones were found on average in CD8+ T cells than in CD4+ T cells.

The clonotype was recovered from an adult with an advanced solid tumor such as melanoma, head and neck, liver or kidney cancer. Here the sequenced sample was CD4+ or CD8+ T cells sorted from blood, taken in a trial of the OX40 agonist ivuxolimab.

CDR3 sequence: CASSLPRTSWVQETQYF. The DNA is TGTGCTAGCAGCTTACCTAGGACTAGCTGGGTCCAAGAGACCCAGTACTTC. The V gene is TRBV7-7 and the J gene is TRBJ2-5; TRBD2 matches 8 bases in the middle. The germline V gene (reference sequence) supplies CDR1 SSHAT and CDR2 FNYEAQ. The CDR3 holds 17 amino acids from the cysteine to the phenylalanine. Here the CDR3 DNA is all that survives: 51 bases in frame from base 1.